This record looks at one TCR beta chain sequence and its context. Its antigen remains unknown. Stated treatment: some 20 received Ad26.COV2.S at low or high dose, single or two shots; roughly 5 received placebo; per-sample allocation not given. On day 63 after the first injection, vaccine and placebo recipients gave samples. Vaccination used an Ad26 vector expressing Wuhan-strain SARS-CoV-2 spike. These data belong to a study of Ad26.COV2.S vaccination and SARS-CoV-2 variants. Study conclusions and caveats: TCR breadth and depth analyses may have underestimated total T cell responses. Vaccinated individuals (as opposed to placebo recipients) had higher spike-specific TCR breadth.

The CDR3 covers 15 residues. Germline values: CDR1 SGHNT, CDR2 YYREEE (reference sequence). V lost 0 bases and J lost 8, with 17 bases in between. Assay: immunoSEQ multiplex PCR; the TCRdb copy retains only in-frame clones and omits some. Of a few hundred thousand clones listed, roughly 89% are singletons. This chain links TRBV5-4 with TRBJ1-2; TRBD1 is a possible D gene (6 bases). The sequence derives from a person between 18 and 65 years old who received the Ad26.COV2.S COVID-19 vaccine or a placebo. The material was peripheral blood, obtained in a trial of Ad26.COV2.S vaccine versus placebo. CDR3 residues: CASSLVSGGAVGYTF. In nucleotides, the CDR3 is TGTGCCAGCAGCTTGGTGTCGGGGGGGGCCGTAGGCTACACCTTC.